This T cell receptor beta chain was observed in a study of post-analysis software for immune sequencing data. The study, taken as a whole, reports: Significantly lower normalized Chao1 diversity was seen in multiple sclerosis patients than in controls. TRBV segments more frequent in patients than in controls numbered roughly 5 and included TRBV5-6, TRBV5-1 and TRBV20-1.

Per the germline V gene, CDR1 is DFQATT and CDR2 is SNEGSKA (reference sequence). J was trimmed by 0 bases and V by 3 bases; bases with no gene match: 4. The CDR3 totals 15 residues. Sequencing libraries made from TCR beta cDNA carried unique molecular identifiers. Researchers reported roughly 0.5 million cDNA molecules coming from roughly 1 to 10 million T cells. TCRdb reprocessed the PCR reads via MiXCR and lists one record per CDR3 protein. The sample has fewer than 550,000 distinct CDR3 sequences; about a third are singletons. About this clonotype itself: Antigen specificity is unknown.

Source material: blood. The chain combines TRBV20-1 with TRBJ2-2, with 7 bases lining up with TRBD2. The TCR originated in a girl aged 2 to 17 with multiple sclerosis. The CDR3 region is CSARTRGANTGELFF. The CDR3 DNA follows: TGCAGTGCTAGGACCCGGGGGGCGAACACCGGGGAGCTGTTTTTT.